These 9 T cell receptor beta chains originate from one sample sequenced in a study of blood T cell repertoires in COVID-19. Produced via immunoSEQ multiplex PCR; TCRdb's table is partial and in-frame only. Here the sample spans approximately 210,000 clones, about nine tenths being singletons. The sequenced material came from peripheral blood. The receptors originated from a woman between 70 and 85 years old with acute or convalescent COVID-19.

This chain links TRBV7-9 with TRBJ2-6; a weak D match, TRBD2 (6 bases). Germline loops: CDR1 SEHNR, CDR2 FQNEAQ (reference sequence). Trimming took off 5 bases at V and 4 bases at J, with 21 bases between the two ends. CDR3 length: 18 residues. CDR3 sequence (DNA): TGTGCCAGCAGCCGGGGACTTCCGGGGCGTGGCGGGGCCAACGTCCTGACTTTC. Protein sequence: CASSRGLPGRGGANVLTF.

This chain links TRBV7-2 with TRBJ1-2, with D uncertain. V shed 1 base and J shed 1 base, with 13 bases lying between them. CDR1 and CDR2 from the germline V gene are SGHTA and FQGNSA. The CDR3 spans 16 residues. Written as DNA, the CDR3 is TGTGCCAGCAGCTTAGGCGTCCTGAGACATAACTATGGCTACACCTTC. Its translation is CASSLGVLRHNYGYTF.

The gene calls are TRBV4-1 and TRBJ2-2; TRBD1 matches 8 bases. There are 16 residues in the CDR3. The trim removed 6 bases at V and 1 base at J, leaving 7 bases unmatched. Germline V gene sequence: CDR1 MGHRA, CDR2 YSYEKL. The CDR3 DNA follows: TGCGCCAGCAGGCCCGGGACAGGCGAGAACACCGGGGAGCTGTTTTTT. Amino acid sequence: CASRPGTGENTGELFF.

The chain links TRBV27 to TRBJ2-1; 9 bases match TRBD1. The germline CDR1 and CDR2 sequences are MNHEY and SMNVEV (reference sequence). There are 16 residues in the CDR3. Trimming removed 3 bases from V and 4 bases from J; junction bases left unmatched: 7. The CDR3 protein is CASSFTGTGIYNEQFF. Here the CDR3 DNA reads TGTGCCAGCAGTTTCACCGGGACAGGGATATACAATGAGCAGTTCTTC.

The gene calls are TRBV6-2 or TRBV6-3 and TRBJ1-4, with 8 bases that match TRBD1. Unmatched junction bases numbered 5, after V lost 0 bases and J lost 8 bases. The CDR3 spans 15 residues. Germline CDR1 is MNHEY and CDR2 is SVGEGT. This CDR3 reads CASSYSGQAGEKLFF. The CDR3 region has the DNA TGTGCCAGCAGTTACTCGGGACAGGCCGGCGAAAAACTGTTTTTT.

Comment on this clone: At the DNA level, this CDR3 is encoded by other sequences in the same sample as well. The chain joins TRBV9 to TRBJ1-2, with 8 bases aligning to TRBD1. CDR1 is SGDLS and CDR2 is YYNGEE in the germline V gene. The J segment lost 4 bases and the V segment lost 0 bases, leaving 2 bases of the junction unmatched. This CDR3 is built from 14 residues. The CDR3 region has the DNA TGTGCCAGCAGCGTAGGCGACAGGGGCTATGGCTACACCTTC. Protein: CASSVGDRGYGYTF.

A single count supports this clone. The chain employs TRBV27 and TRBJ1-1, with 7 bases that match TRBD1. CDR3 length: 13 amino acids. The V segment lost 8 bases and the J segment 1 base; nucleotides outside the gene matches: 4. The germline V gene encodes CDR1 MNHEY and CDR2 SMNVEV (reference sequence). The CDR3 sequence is CASSYRGNTEAFF. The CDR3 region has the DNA TGTGCCAGCTCTTACAGGGGGAACACTGAAGCTTTCTTT.

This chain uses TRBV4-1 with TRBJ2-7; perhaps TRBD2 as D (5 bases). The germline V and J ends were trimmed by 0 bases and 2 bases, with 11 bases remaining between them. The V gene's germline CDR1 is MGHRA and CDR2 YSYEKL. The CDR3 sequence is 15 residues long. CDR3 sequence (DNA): TGCGCCAGCAGCCAAGATAGAGGGTACACCTACGAGCAGTACTTC. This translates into CASSQDRGYTYEQYF.

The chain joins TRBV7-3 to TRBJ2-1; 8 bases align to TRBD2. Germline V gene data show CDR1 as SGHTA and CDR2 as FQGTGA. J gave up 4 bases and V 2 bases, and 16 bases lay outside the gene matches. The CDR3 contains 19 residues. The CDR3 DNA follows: TGTGCCAGCAGCTTACGGACAGTACCGGGACTAGATTTATACAATGAGCAGTTCTTC. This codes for CASSLRTVPGLDLYNEQFF.